These 30 T cell receptor beta chains were all obtained from the same sample, sequenced in a study of persistence of HIV-infected CD4 T cells. The immunoSEQ assay was version 4, run in survey mode. Assay: immunoSEQ multiplex PCR; the TCRdb copy retains only in-frame clones and omits some. This sample has around 35,000 clones, with 80% found just once. Antigen specificity for these receptors is unknown. Stimulation used approximately 9.5 ug/mL lysate from CMV-infected fibroblasts. CD40L-negative CD69-negative CD45RO-high memory CD4+ T cells were sorted as populations depleted of antigen-responding cells. The specimen was CD4+ T cells sorted from PBMCs after roughly 18-hour stimulation, collected from a patient who received antiretroviral therapy. These receptors were collected from an adult man with HIV who was CMV-seropositive.

The rearrangement uses TRBV20-1 and TRBJ1-2, with D uncertain. Germline CDR1 reads DFQATT; CDR2 reads SNEGSKA (reference sequence). With 3 bases removed from V and 5 bases from J, the gap between germline ends came to 10 bases. The length of the CDR3 is 12 residues. The CDR3 sequence: CSASLEQYGYTF. The CDR3 DNA reads as TGCAGTGCTAGTCTAGAGCAATATGGCTACACCTTC.

The chain couples TRBV5-1 to TRBJ1-6, with D possibly TRBD1 on 5 matching bases. Germline CDR1 SGHRS, CDR2 YFSETQ. The CDR3 is 18 residues long. Deletions cut 3 bases from V and 10 bases from J, with 26 bases between. CDR3 region: CASSSTGQLRVGQSPLHF. The CDR3 DNA follows: TGCGCCAGCAGCTCAACAGGCCAGCTGCGCGTCGGACAATCACCCCTCCACTTT.

The V and J genes are TRBV7-2 and TRBJ1-1, with D unclear. The CDR3 loop spans 16 amino acids. From germline, CDR1 is SGHTA and CDR2 FQGNSA. The V gene lost 5 bases and the J gene lost 0 bases, with 16 bases spanning the gap. The CDR3 protein is CASSPRSISVNTEAFF. The DNA of the CDR3 is TGTGCCAGCAGCCCAAGGAGCATTTCTGTGAACACTGAAGCTTTCTTT.

The CDR3 DNA reads as TGTGCCTGGAGTAAGGCGAATGAGCAGTTCTTC. This encodes CAWSKANEQFF. The V and J genes are TRBV30 and TRBJ2-1; D is unclear. The V end was cut by 2 bases, the J end by 7 bases, with 6 bases between. Germline CDR1 reads GTSNPN; CDR2 reads SVGIG (reference sequence). CDR3 size: 11 residues.

The gene calls are TRBV2 and TRBJ1-3; D perhaps matches TRBD1 (5 bases). The germline V gene encodes CDR1 SNHLY and CDR2 FYNNEI. The V gene lost 4 bases and the J gene lost 4 bases, with 17 bases spanning the gap. This CDR3 has 16 amino acids. CDR3 protein: CASSALNAGSGNTIYF. For the CDR3, the DNA is TGTGCCAGCAGTGCCCTCAACGCAGGGAGCGGAAACACCATATATTTT.

The V and J genes are TRBV2 and TRBJ2-3; a weak D match, TRBD2 (6 bases). Per germline, CDR1 SNHLY and CDR2 FYNNEI. The CDR3 totals 16 residues. The V end was cut by 4 bases, the J end by 0 bases, with 14 bases between. The DNA of the CDR3 is TGTGCCAGCAGTGGGTTCGGGGGATCTAGCACAGATACGCAGTATTTT. It translates to CASSGFGGSSTDTQYF.

The chain joins TRBV27 to TRBJ2-1; 8 nucleotides align to TRBD1. Germline V gene sequence: CDR1 MNHEY, CDR2 SMNVEV (reference sequence). The V segment lost 2 bases and the J segment 4 bases; nucleotides outside the gene matches: 4. This CDR3 is 15 amino acids long. The CDR3 reads CASSLQGDRYNEQFF. The CDR3 DNA reads as TGTGCCAGCAGTTTACAGGGGGACAGGTACAATGAGCAGTTCTTC.

This chain connects TRBV6-5 to TRBJ2-6; 10 nucleotides match TRBD1. CDR3 length: 15 amino acids. Germline V lookup: CDR1 MNHEY, CDR2 SVGAGI. Unmatched junction bases numbered 4, after V lost 11 bases and J lost 0 bases. The CDR3 loop is CAARTGGSGANVLTF. The CDR3 DNA follows: TGTGCCGCCCGGACAGGGGGCTCTGGGGCCAACGTCCTGACTTTC.

The chain employs TRBV7-9 and TRBJ1-2; 9 bases align to TRBD1. From germline, CDR1 is SEHNR and CDR2 FQNEAQ (reference sequence). The V segment lost 5 bases and the J segment 7 bases; nucleotides outside the gene matches: 8. The CDR3 spans 14 residues. The CDR3, as DNA: TGTGCCAGCAGCGCGGACAGGGGACCGGGTGGCTACACCTTC. Translated, it gives CASSADRGPGGYTF.

The gene calls are TRBV2 and TRBJ2-3; D may match TRBD1 or TRBD2 (5 bases each). The CDR3 length is 13 residues. CDR1 and CDR2 (germline): SNHLY, FYNNEI. The V end lost 8 bases, the J end lost 6 bases, and 15 bases lay between the germline ends. Written as DNA, the CDR3 is TGTGCCAGCGGGAAAATCGAGGGGGATACGCAGTATTTT. It translates to CASGKIEGDTQYF.

The chain uses TRBV5-1 and TRBJ1-2; D is unresolved. This CDR3 comprises 12 residues. The ends were cut back, 4 bases at V and 8 bases at J, with 12 bases in the middle. Germline V gene data show CDR1 as SGHRS and CDR2 as YFSETQ. CDR3 region: CASSTSGSGYTF. The CDR3 DNA reads as TGCGCCAGCAGCACGAGTGGTAGCGGCTACACCTTC.

The chain is built from TRBV3-1 (or the pseudogene TRBV3-2) and TRBJ1-2; D uncertain. Germline-derived CDR1 and CDR2 are LGHDT and YNNKEL (reference sequence). The V gene lost 4 bases and the J gene lost 3 bases, with 15 bases spanning the gap. The CDR3 has 15 amino acids. In nucleotides, the CDR3 is TGTGCCAGCAGCCCTGGCTCTGGCGGGTACTATGGCTACACCTTC. It codes for CASSPGSGGYYGYTF.

The V and J genes are TRBV3-1 (or the pseudogene TRBV3-2) and TRBJ2-5; a weak D match, TRBD1 (5 bases). Germline V gene sequence: CDR1 LGHDT, CDR2 YNNKEL (reference sequence). Trimming stripped 0 bases from V and 5 bases from J, with 13 bases between. This CDR3 region has 15 residues. This CDR3 reads CASSQERQGWETQYF. CDR3 in DNA: TGTGCCAGCAGCCAAGAGAGGCAGGGTTGGGAGACCCAGTACTTC.

The V call is TRBV9, the J call TRBJ2-7; 9 positions agree with TRBD1. CDR1 is SGDLS, CDR2 YYNGEE, per germline. The CDR3 totals 14 residues. The ends lost 3 bases at V and 12 bases at J; junction bases unmatched: 13. CDR3 protein: CASSAGQGSVLLYF. DNA for the CDR3: TGTGCCAGCAGCGCCGGACAGGGGTCAGTCCTCTTGTACTTC.

This clone has just a few counts. This sample also contains other DNA sequences that code for the same CDR3. DNA for the CDR3: TGTGCCAGTAGTACGCAGGGTACCGGGGAGCTGTTTTTT. This codes for CASSTQGTGELFF. The J gene is TRBJ2-2, the V gene TRBV19; tentatively, D is TRBD1 (5 bases). Between the trimmed V and J ends, which lost 4 bases and 5 bases, there was a span of 8 bases. CDR3 length: 13 amino acids. The germline V gene has CDR1 LNHDA and CDR2 SQIVND (reference sequence).

This chain uses TRBV4-2 with TRBJ1-1; the D is unclear. This CDR3 region has 13 residues. Trimming left V 0 bases short and J 7 bases short, with 9 bases between. The V gene's germline CDR1 is LGHNA and CDR2 YNFKEQ. CDR3 DNA: TGTGCCAGCAGCCAAGATCGAAGAATTGAAGCTTTCTTT. Amino acids: CASSQDRRIEAFF.

The V gene is TRBV29-1, the J gene TRBJ1-4, with unresolved D. CDR1 and CDR2 (germline): SQVTM, ANQGSEA. The V end was cut by 3 bases, the J end by 4 bases, with 9 bases between. The CDR3 covers 13 residues. For the CDR3, the DNA is TGCAGCGTTGAGGGCGGTGATAATGAAAAACTGTTTTTT. It yields the protein CSVEGGDNEKLFF.

This clone was seen once. The CDR3 coding sequence is TGTGCCAGCTCCGGAGAGGGGCGCAAATTTGAGCAGTTCTTC. Its protein is CASSGEGRKFEQFF. The genes are TRBV18 and TRBJ2-1; D possibly uses TRBD1 or TRBD2 (5 bases each). Germline CDR1 and CDR2: KGHSH and LQKENI. Trimming removed 6 bases at V and 9 bases at J, with 18 bases between. CDR3 length: 14 amino acids.

V is TRBV6-5 and J is TRBJ2-7; 11 bases are a match to TRBD1. The CDR3 is 15 residues long. V dropped 4 bases and J dropped 4; count of bases not matched to a gene: 6. Per the germline V gene, CDR1 is MNHEY and CDR2 is SVGAGI. The CDR3 loop is CASSSSGTGGYEQYF. DNA for the CDR3: TGTGCCAGCAGTTCCTCCGGGACAGGGGGGTACGAGCAGTACTTC.

The chain links TRBV5-1 to TRBJ2-3; 9 bases fit TRBD2. The trim removed 1 base at V and 3 bases at J, leaving 6 bases unmatched. Germline-derived CDR1 and CDR2 are SGHRS and YFSETQ. The CDR3 has 16 amino acids. Written as DNA, the CDR3 is TGCGCCAGCAGCTTGCTAGCGGGGAGAGGGACAGATACGCAGTATTTT. It is translated as CASSLLAGRGTDTQYF.

V usage is TRBV24-1 and J usage is TRBJ1-2; TRBD1 matches 7 bases. V trimming: 3 bases; J trimming: 8 bases; junction bases outside the gene matches: 8. The CDR3 is 14 residues long. Germline assignment: CDR1 KGHDR and CDR2 SFDVKD. CDR3 loop: CATSDVDRVTGYTF. CDR3 nucleotide sequence: TGTGCCACCAGTGATGTTGACAGGGTAACAGGCTACACCTTC.

This rearrangement joins TRBV6-6 to TRBJ2-1, with D possibly TRBD2 on 5 matching bases. This CDR3 contains 10 residues. The germline V gene has CDR1 MNHNY and CDR2 SVGAGI (reference sequence). Trimming left V 5 bases short and J 9 bases short, with 5 bases between. The CDR3 nucleotides are TGTGCCAGCAGTCGGGGTGAGCAGTTCTTC. This translates into CASSRGEQFF.

The genes are TRBV19 and TRBJ2-7; TRBD1 matches at 8 bases. The germline V gene encodes CDR1 LNHDA and CDR2 SQIVND (reference sequence). Trimming took 2 bases from V and 3 from J; bases not matched to a gene: 6. There are 15 residues in the CDR3. CDR3 DNA sequence: TGTGCCAGTAGTATATTACCAGGGGGCAACTACGAGCAGTACTTC. It encodes CASSILPGGNYEQYF.

The gene calls are TRBV18 and TRBJ2-2; a possible D gene is TRBD1 (6 bases). V was clipped by 6 bases and J by 1 base, with 15 bases between them. Germline-derived CDR1 and CDR2 are KGHSH and LQKENI. The CDR3 is 16 residues long. CDR3 nucleotides: TGTGCCAGCTCGCGGACCGGACAGATGAACACCGGGGAGCTGTTTTTT. As protein: CASSRTGQMNTGELFF.

V gene TRBV6-5 combines with J gene TRBJ1-1; weak D call: TRBD1 (5 bases). Trimming pared 2 bases from V and 7 bases from J, leaving 17 bases between. The V gene's germline CDR1 is MNHEY and CDR2 SVGAGI. This CDR3 has 15 residues. CDR3 nucleotides: TGTGCCAGCAGTTACGTAGAACAGGTGATATATGAAGCTTTCTTT. This sequence encodes CASSYVEQVIYEAFF.

The chain couples TRBV6-1 to TRBJ1-2; D not certain. The V gene lost 3 bases and the J gene lost 6 bases, with 11 bases spanning the gap. Germline V gives CDR1 MNHNS, CDR2 SASEGT. The CDR3 extends over 13 amino acids. CDR3 in DNA: TGTGCCAGCAGTGATCTAAGAGGAGATGGCTACACCTTC. It translates to CASSDLRGDGYTF.

V gene TRBV7-3 combines with J gene TRBJ2-3; 7 bases line up with TRBD1. The CDR3 runs to 17 residues. From germline, CDR1 is SGHTA and CDR2 FQGTGA. V shed 0 bases, J shed 0 bases, and the junction held 6 bases outside the gene matches. The CDR3 DNA follows: TGTGCCAGCAGCTTAACAGGGGGCGTTGATAGCACAGATACGCAGTATTTT. Residues: CASSLTGGVDSTDTQYF.

The chain couples TRBV24-1 to TRBJ1-1; D unclear. This CDR3 has 12 residues. Germline lookup yields CDR1 KGHDR and CDR2 SFDVKD. V was cut by 1 base and J by 7 bases, with 6 bases left in between. The CDR3 protein is CATSDFRLEAFF. CDR3 coding DNA: TGTGCCACCAGTGATTTTAGGCTTGAAGCTTTCTTT.

The V and J genes are TRBV10-3 and TRBJ1-5; D perhaps matches TRBD1 (5 bases). V was clipped by 0 bases and J by 5 bases, with 5 bases between them. The CDR3 is 13 amino acids. Germline CDR1 is ENHRY and CDR2 is SYGVKD. The DNA for the CDR3 is TGTGCCATCAGTGAGTCGACAGATCAGCCCCAGCATTTT. Translation gives CAISESTDQPQHF.

The chain uses TRBV4-1 and TRBJ2-3, with D uncertain. Germline values: CDR1 MGHRA, CDR2 YSYEKL. Trimming removed 0 bases from V and 4 bases from J, with 14 bases in between. CDR3 length: 16 residues. CDR3 nucleotides: TGCGCCAGCAGCCAAGATTTAAAGAGGAGCGCAGATACGCAGTATTTT. This gives the protein CASSQDLKRSADTQYF.